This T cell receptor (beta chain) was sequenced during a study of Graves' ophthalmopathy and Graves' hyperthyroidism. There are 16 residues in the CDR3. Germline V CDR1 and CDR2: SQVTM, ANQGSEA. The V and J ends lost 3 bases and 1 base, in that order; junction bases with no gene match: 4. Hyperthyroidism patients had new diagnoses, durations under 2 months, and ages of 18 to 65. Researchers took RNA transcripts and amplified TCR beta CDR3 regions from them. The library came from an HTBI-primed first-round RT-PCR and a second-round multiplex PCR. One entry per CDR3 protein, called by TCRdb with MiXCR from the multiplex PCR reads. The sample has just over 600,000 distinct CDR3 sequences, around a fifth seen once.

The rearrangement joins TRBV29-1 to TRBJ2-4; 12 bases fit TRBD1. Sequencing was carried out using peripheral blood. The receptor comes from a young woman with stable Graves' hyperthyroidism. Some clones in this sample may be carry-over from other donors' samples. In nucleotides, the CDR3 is TGCAGCGTTGAGGGACAGGGGGCTTCGGCCAAAAACATTCAGTACTTC. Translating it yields CSVEGQGASAKNIQYF.